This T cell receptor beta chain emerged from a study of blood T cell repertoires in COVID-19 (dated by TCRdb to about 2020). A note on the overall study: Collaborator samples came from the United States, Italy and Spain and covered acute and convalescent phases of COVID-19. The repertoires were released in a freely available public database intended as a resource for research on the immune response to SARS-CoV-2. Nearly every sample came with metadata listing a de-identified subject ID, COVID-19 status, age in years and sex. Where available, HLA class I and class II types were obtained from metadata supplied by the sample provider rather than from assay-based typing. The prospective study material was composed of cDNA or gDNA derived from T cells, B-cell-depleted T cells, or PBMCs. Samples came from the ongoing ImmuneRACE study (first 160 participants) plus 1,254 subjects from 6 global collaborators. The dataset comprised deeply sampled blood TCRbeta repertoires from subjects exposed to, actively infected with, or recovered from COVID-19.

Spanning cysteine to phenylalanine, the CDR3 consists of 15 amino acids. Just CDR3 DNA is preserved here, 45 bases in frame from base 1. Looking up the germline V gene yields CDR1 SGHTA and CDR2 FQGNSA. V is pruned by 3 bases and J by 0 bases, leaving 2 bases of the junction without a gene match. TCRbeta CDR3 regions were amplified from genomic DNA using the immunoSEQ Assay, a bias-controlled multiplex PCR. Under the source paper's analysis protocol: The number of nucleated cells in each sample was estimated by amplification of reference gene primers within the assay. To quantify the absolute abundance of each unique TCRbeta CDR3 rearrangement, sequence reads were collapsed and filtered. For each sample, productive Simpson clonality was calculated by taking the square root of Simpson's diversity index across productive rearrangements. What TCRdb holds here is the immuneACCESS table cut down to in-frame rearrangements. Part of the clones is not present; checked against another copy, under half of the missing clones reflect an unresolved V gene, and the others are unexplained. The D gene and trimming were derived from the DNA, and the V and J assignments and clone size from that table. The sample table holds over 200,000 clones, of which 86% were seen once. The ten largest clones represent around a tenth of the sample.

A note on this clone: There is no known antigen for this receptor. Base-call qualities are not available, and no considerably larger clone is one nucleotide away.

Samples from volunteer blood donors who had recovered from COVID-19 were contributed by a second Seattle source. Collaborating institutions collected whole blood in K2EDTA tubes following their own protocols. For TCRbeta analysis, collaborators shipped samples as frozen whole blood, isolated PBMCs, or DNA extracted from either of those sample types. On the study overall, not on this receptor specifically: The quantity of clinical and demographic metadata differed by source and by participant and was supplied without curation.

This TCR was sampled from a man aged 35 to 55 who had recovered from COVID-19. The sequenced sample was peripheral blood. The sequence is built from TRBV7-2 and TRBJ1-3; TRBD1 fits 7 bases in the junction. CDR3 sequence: CASSLGQFSGNTIYF. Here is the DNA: TGTGCCAGCAGCTTGGGACAGTTCTCTGGAAACACCATATATTTT.